This TCR beta chain is drawn from a study of T cells after yellow fever vaccination. This clonotype was detected a few times. The antigen remains unidentified. Study findings and constraints: High-abundance clonotypes from the bulk population could contaminate FACS-sorted repertoires.

The germline gives CDR1 MDHEN, CDR2 SYDVKM. Between the trimmed V and J ends, which lost 7 bases and 7 bases, there was a span of 23 bases. The CDR3 runs to 15 residues. TCRdb itself ran the 5' RACE reads through MiXCR, one entry per CDR3 protein. The table shows 250,000 to 300,000 distinct CDR3 sequences, with 8.5% to 10% occurring only once. The sequence was collected from a man between 18 and 29 years old who received the YFV17D yellow fever vaccine. V usage is TRBV28 and J usage is TRBJ2-7; D may be TRBD1 or TRBD2 (5 bases each). This material consisted of CD4+ T cells sorted from PBMCs, taken 5 days after the yellow fever booster vaccination. In DNA form, the CDR3 reads TGTGCCAGCACTCCCCCGGGACGGGGTAACAGTGAGCAGTACTTC. Its translation is CASTPPGRGNSEQYF.